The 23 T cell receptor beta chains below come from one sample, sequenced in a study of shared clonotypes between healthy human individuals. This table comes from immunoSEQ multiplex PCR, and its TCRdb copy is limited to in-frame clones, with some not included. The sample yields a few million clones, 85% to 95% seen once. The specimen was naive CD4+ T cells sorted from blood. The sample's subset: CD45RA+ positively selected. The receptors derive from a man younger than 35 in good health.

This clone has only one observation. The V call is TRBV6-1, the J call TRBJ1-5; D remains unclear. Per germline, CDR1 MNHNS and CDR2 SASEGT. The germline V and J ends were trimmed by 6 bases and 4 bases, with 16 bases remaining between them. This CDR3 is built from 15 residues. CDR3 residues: CASRPGRTTNQPQHF. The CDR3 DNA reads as TGTGCCAGCAGACCAGGACGGACTACGAATCAGCCCCAGCATTTT.

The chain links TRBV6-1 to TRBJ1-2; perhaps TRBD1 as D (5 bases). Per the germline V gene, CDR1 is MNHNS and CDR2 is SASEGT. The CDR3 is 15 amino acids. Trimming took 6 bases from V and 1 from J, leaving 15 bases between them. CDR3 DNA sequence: TGTGCCAGCAGCCCCTCGGGGGGAGATAACTATGGCTACACCTTC. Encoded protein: CASSPSGGDNYGYTF.

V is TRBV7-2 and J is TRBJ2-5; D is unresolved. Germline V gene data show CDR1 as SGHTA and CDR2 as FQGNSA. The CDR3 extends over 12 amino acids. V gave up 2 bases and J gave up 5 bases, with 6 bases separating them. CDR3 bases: TGTGCCAGCAGCTTACATTCCGAGACCCAGTACTTC. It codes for CASSLHSETQYF.

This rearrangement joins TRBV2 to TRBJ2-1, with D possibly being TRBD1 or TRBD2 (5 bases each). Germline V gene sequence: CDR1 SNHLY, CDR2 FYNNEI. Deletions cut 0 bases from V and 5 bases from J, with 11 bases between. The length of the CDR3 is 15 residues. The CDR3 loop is CASSEAGLANNEQFF. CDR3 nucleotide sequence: TGTGCCAGCAGTGAAGCGGGGCTAGCAAACAATGAGCAGTTCTTC.

The CDR3 loop reads CSVTPGSEQFF. CDR3 sequence (DNA): TGCAGCGTTACTCCAGGGAGTGAGCAGTTCTTC. The chain combines TRBV29-1 with TRBJ2-1; possibly TRBD1 or TRBD2 for D (5 bases each). Trimming shortened V by 5 bases and J by 9 bases, and 11 bases separated the two germline ends. The CDR3 is made up of 11 amino acids. Looked up from germline, CDR1 is SQVTM and CDR2 is ANQGSEA.

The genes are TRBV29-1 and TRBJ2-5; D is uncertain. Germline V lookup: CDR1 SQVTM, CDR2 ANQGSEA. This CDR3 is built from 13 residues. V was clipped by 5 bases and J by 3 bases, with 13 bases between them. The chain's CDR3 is CSVRDTSKETQYF. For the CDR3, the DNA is TGCAGCGTTAGAGACACATCAAAAGAGACCCAGTACTTC.

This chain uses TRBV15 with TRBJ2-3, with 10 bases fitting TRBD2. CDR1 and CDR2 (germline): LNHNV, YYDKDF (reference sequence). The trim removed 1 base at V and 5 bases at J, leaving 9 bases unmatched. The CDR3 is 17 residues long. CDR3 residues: CATSRGGSGGLLDTQYF. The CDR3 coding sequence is TGTGCCACCAGCAGAGGGGGTAGCGGGGGGTTATTAGATACGCAGTATTTT.

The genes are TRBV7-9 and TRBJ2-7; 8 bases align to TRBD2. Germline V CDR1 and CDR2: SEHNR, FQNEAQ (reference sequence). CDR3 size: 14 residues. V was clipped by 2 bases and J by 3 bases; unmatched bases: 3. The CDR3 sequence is CASSLPGGRYEQYF. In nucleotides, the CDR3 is TGTGCCAGCAGCTTACCGGGAGGGCGCTACGAGCAGTACTTC.

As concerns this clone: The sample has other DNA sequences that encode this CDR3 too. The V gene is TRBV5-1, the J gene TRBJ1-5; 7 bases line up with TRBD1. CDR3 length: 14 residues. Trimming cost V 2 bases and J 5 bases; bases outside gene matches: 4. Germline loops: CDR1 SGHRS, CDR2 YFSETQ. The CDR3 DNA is TGCGCCAGCAGCTTCGGGCAGGGGGATCAGCCCCAGCATTTT. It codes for CASSFGQGDQPQHF.

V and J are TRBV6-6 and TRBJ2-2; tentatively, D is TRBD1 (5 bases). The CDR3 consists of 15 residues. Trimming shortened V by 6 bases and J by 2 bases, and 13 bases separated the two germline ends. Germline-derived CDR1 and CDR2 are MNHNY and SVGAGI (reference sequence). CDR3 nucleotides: TGTGCCAGCAGCTCCGGAAGGACAAACACCGGGGAGCTGTTTTTT. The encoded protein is CASSSGRTNTGELFF.

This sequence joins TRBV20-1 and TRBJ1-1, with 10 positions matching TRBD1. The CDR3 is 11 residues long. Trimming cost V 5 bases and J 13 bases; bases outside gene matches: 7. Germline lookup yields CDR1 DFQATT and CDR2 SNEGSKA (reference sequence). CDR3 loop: CSAGPGQGLFF. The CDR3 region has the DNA TGCAGTGCTGGACCGGGACAGGGGCTTTTCTTT.

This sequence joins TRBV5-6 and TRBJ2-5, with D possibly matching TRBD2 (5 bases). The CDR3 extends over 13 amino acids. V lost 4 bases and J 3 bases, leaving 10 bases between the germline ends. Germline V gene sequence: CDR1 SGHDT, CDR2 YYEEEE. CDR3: CASSAGAEETQYF. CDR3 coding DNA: TGTGCCAGCAGCGCTGGAGCGGAAGAGACCCAGTACTTC. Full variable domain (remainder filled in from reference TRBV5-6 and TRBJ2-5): DAGVTQSPTHLIKTRGQQVTLRCSPKSGHDTVSWYQQALGQGPQFIFQYYEEEERQRGNFPDRFSGHQFPNYSSELNVNALLLGDSALYLCASSAGAEETQYFGPGTRLLVL.

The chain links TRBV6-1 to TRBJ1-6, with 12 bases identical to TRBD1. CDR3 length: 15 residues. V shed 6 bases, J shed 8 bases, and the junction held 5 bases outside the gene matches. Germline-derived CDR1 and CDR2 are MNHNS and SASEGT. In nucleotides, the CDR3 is TGTGCCAGCAGGGGGACAGGGGGCGGGTATTCACCCCTCCACTTT. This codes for CASRGTGGGYSPLHF.

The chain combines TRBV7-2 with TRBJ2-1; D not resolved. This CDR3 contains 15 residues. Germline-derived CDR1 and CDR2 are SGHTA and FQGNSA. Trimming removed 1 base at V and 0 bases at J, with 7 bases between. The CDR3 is CASSLVDSSYNEQFF. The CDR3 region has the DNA TGTGCCAGCAGCTTAGTCGACTCCTCCTACAATGAGCAGTTCTTC.

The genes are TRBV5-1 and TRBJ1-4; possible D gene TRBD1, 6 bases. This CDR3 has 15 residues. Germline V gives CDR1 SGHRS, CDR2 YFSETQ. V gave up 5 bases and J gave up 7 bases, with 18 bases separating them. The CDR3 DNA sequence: TGCGCCAGCAGTTTACAGGGAATTGGCGGTGAAAAACTGTTTTTT. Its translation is CASSLQGIGGEKLFF.

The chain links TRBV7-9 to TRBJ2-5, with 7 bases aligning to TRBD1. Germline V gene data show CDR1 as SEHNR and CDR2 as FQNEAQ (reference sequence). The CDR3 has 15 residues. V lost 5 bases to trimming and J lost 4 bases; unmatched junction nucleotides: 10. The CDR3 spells CASSLGTAQGETQYF. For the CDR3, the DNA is TGTGCCAGCAGCCTCGGGACAGCCCAAGGAGAGACCCAGTACTTC.

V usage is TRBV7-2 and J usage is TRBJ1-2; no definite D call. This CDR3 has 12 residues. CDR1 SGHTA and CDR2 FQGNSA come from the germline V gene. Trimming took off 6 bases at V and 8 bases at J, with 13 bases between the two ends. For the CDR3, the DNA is TGTGCCAGCAGACCCCCGGGCGGGGGCTACACCTTC. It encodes CASRPPGGGYTF.

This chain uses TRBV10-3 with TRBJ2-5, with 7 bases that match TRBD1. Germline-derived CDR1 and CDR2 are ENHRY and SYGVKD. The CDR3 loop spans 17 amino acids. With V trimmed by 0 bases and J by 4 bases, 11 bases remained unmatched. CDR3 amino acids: CAISESGGQFTGETQYF. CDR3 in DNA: TGTGCCATCAGTGAGTCTGGGGGACAGTTTACGGGAGAGACCCAGTACTTC.

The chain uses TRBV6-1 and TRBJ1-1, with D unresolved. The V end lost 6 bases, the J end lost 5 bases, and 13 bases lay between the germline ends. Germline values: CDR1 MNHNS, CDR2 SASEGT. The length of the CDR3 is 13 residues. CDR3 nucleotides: TGTGCCAGCAGCTTTTCCGAGGTGACTGAAGCTTTCTTT. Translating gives CASSFSEVTEAFF.

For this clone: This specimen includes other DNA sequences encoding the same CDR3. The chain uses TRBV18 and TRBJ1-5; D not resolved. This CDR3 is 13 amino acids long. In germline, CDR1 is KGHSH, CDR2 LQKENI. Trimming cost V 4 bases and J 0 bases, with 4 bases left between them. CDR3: CASSQDSNQPQHF. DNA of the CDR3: TGTGCCAGCTCACAAGATAGCAATCAGCCCCAGCATTTT.

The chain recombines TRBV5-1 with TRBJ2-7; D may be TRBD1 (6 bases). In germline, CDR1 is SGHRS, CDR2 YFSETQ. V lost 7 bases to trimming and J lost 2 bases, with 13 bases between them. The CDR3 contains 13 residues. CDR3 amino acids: CASGTGSAYEQYF. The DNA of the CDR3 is TGCGCCAGCGGAACAGGGTCCGCCTACGAGCAGTACTTC.

DNA of the CDR3: TGTGCCAGCAGCTTAGCGTCCCTAGCGGTCTCCTACGAGCAGTACTTC. Translation: CASSLASLAVSYEQYF. V is TRBV7-8 and J is TRBJ2-7, with 7 bases lining up with TRBD2. The germline V gene encodes CDR1 SGHVS and CDR2 FQNEAQ. V lost 0 bases to trimming and J lost 0 bases; unmatched junction nucleotides: 5. This CDR3 is built from 16 residues.

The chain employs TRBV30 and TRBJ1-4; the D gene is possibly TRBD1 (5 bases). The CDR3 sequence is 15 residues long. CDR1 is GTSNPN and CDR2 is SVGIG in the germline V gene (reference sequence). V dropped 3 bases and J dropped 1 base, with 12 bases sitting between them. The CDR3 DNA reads TGTGCCTGGAGCCGAAGCACAGGAACTAATGAAAAACTGTTTTTT. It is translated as CAWSRSTGTNEKLFF.